This T cell receptor beta chain was retrieved from a study of blood T cell repertoires in COVID-19. As for the study in general: Sites across the United States, Italy and Spain contributed samples from acute and convalescent COVID-19. From T cells, B-cell-depleted T cells, or PBMCs came the material, which was cDNA or gDNA.

Per the authors' pipeline: Nucleated cell number was recorded as an estimate derived from reference gene primer amplification. The protocol was immunoSEQ multiplex PCR, while the TCRdb copy is restricted to in-frame clones and leaves out a portion. The DNA was the basis for D and trimming; V, J and clone size are from that table. The sample holds tens of thousands of clones, 85% seen once. Sequencing was performed on peripheral blood. The source is a man aged 45 to 65 with active COVID-19.

In nucleotides, the CDR3 is TGTGCCAGCAGCTTAGCGGAAAGGGGGAACGCCTACGAGCAGTACTTC. Translated, it gives CASSLAERGNAYEQYF. The chain has TRBV7-8 and TRBJ2-7, with a weak D call TRBD1 (6 bases). Trimming cost V 0 bases and J 2 bases, with 14 bases left between them. There are 16 residues in the CDR3. Germline CDR1 SGHVS, CDR2 FQNEAQ.